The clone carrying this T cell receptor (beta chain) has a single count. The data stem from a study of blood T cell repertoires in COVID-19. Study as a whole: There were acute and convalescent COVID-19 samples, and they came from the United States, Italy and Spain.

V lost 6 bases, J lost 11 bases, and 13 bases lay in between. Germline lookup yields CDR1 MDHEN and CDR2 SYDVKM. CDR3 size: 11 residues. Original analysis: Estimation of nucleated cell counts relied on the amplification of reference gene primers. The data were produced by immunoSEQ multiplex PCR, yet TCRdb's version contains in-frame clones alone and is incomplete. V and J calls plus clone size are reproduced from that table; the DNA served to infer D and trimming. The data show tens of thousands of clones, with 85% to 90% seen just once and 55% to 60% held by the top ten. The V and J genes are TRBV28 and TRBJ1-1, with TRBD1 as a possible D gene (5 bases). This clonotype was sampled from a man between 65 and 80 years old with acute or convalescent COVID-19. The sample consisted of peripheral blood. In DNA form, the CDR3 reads TGTGCCAGCAGCCCAGGGCCAGGGGCTTTCTTT. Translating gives CASSPGPGAFF. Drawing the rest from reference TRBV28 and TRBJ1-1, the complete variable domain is DVKVTQSSRYLVKRTGEKVFLECVQDMDHENMFWYRQDPGLGLRLIYFSYDVKMKEKGDIPEGYSVSREKKERFSLILESASTNQTSMYLCASSPGPGAFFGQGTRLTVV.